This T cell receptor beta chain was identified in a study of Ad26.COV2.S vaccination and SARS-CoV-2 variants (dated by TCRdb to the early 2020s). As for the study more broadly: Vaccine-arm donors came from COV1001, a multicentre, randomized, double-blind, placebo-controlled phase I-IIa trial of Ad26.COV2.S in healthy adults. Ad26.COV2.S was administered intramuscularly at 5 x 10^10 or 1 x 10^11 viral particles, either as a single shot or as two shots given 56 days apart. TCRbeta repertoire sequencing served as the tool for gauging how specific and how broad the SARS-CoV-2-reactive T cell receptors were following Ad26.COV2.S vaccination. The TCR-sequenced set comprised about 32 samples: around 20 Ad26.COV2.S vaccine recipients, 5 placebo recipients and 8 SARS-CoV-2 convalescent individuals. Trial participants were randomized into five groups of five, in which low-dose or high-dose Ad26.COV2.S was given once or twice, or placebo was given on both occasions. Investigators did not know the trial group allocation while performing experiments and assessing outcomes. Findings and caveats that apply to the study as a whole: According to the authors, total T cell responses may have been underestimated by the TCR breadth and depth analyses. After vaccination, substantial breadth of spike-specific CD8+ and CD4+ T cell responses was reported. Comparable non-spike TCR breadth was observed between vaccine and placebo recipients, consistent with only spike being contained in the vaccine. Compared with placebo recipients, Ad26.COV2.S recipients showed higher spike-specific TCR breadth (P = 0.0014). The study lacked the statistical power to compare responses across vaccine doses or regimens.

As to this clone: The clone's antigen remains unknown. There are no base qualities to consult, and no much larger clone falls within one base.

The immunoSEQ Assay was used to sequence TCRbeta CDR3 regions. After extraction, genomic DNA underwent amplification by bias-controlled multiplex PCR, followed by high-throughput sequencing. The authors processed their data as follows. To quantify the absolute abundance of every unique TCRbeta CDR3 region, sequences were collapsed and filtered. T cell fraction was estimated by normalizing TCRbeta template counts to usable DNA, with usable DNA measured through amplification of reference genes found in all nucleated cells. Repertoire TCRs were annotated as SARS-CoV-2-specific when V gene, CDR3 amino acid sequence and J gene were exactly matched to a known reactive TCR set. The reference SARS-CoV-2 TCR set was obtained from MIRA and was filtered for enrichment in COVID-19-positive ImmuneCODE repertoires, whereby public or cross-reactive TCRs were removed. Drawing on the MIRA antigens, annotated TCRs were analysed further at the level of specific ORF or position within ORF. Breadth was defined as the number of annotated unique rearrangements divided by the total number of unique productive rearrangements, and depth was defined as the summed frequency of the annotated unique rearrangements. Group comparisons of TCR breadth used two-sided Wilcoxon rank-sum tests. TCRdb carries this immuneACCESS record with in-frame sequences only. Its versions omit some clonotypes, under half of them owing to an unresolved V gene in the studies checked, with the rest unexplained. Clonal size and the V and J genes are those of that table, whereas D and trimming came from the DNA. This sample has more than 300,000 clones in its table, and roughly 86% of those were observed once. The ten largest clones add up to around 1.9% of the sample.

Per the publication, the treatment or condition label means: around 19 received Ad26.COV2.S at low or high dose, single or two shots; 5 received placebo; per-sample allocation not given. For vaccine and placebo recipients, the sequenced repertoires came from samples collected on day 63 after the first injection. In Cohort 1b, about 27 adults aged 18-55 years were enrolled at a single site in Boston, USA, between 29 July and 7 August 2020. As a vaccine, Ad26.COV2.S was a replication-incompetent adenovirus type 26 vector that expressed a prefusion-stabilized SARS-CoV-2 spike protein derived from the original Wuhan strain. This sequence originates from a person aged 18-65 years who received the Ad26.COV2.S COVID-19 vaccine or a placebo. Material: peripheral blood, obtained in a trial of Ad26.COV2.S vaccine versus placebo.

The CDR3 reads as follows: CASSLDGQGSYEQYF. The bases are TGCGCCAGCAGCTTGGATGGACAGGGCTCCTACGAGCAGTACTTC. The V gene is TRBV5-1 and the J gene is TRBJ2-7; TRBD1 agrees with 8 junctional bases. The CDR3 sequence holds 15 residues, the cysteine and phenylalanine included. The sequence is cut down to CDR3 DNA, 45 bases in frame from base 1. The germline V gene gives CDR1 as SGHRS and CDR2 as YFSETQ. Germline trimming amounts to 0 bases on V and 0 bases on J, with 2 as the count of junction bases outside the gene matches.